This note documents a single TCR beta chain sequence. Its antigen is not identified. V lost 3 bases, J lost 6 bases, and 12 bases lay in between. The CDR3 loop spans 14 amino acids. Germline values: CDR1 KGHDR, CDR2 SFDVKD. This entry comes from a study of T cell responses to AZD1222 COVID-19 vaccine. Whole-study findings and limits: Within unmutated variant regions lay the reported targets of nearly half of spike-specific TCRs.

This table comes from immunoSEQ multiplex PCR, and its TCRdb copy is limited to in-frame clones, with some not included. The sample carries 100,000 to 150,000 clones, 84% recorded once. The clonotype comes from an adult who received the AZD1222 COVID-19 vaccine. The sequencing here drew on peripheral blood, taken 28 days after the second AZD1222 dose. The chain carries TRBV24-1 and TRBJ2-3, with D unresolved. For the CDR3, the DNA is TGTGCCACCAGTGATCTCGGGCTCCTGGATACGCAGTATTTT. This sequence encodes CATSDLGLLDTQYF.